Listed here is a single T cell receptor (beta chain). Its antigen is unidentified. Between the trimmed V and J ends, which lost 5 bases and 2 bases, there was a span of 14 bases. Germline CDR1 SGHRS, CDR2 YFSETQ. This CDR3 is built from 14 residues. Time point in this sample: week 23, last vaccination. Vaccinated patients received 300 ug of mutant IDH1 20-mer peptide per dose, with topical imiquimod. The donor cohort comprised cases of new WHO grade 3 or 4 IDH1-mutant, ATRX-lost astrocytoma. Libraries were prepared by immunoSEQ multiplex PCR; TCRdb keeps only in-frame clonotypes and omits some of them. The table lists under 85,000 clones, 75% to 90% of them singletons. This entry belongs to a study of a mutant IDH1 vaccine in newly diagnosed glioma. On the study more broadly: Investigators started vaccination 4-6 weeks after radiotherapy alone, or with temozolomide cycles. Earlier therapy was either radiotherapy, temozolomide, or both, and most got both.

The sample consisted of PBMCs, taken from a glioma patient whose treatment included an IDH1 peptide vaccine. The V gene is TRBV5-1, the J gene TRBJ2-7; D is ambiguous. This clonotype was sampled from a woman aged 50 to 60 with glioma. CDR3 bases: TGCGCCAGCAGAGCCCCTGGGAAACCCTACGAGCAGTACTTC. Its protein is CASRAPGKPYEQYF.